The 23 T cell receptor beta chains listed next were all sequenced from one sample in a study of shared clonotypes between healthy human individuals. Libraries were prepared by immunoSEQ multiplex PCR; TCRdb keeps only in-frame clonotypes and omits some of them. The sample has about 2.1 million clones, 90% to 95% seen once; the top ten hold 1.5% to 2%. Positively selected for CCR7, the CD45RO-negative cells used as naive CD8 cells excluded terminally differentiated effector memory CD45RA+ cells. Sequenced material: naive CD8+ T cells from PBMCs. These receptors were collected from a man in his late teens or twenties in good health. Some clones in this sample may be carry-over from other donors' samples.

V and J are TRBV28 and TRBJ2-3; D remains unclear. Germline assignment: CDR1 MDHEN and CDR2 SYDVKM. CDR3 length: 16 residues. Trimming pared 7 bases from V and 0 bases from J, leaving 17 bases between. CDR3 loop: CASTMRLQSSTDTQYF. The CDR3 bases are TGTGCCAGCACAATGAGACTCCAGTCTAGCACAGATACGCAGTATTTT.

The J gene is TRBJ1-5, the V gene TRBV5-1, with D tentatively TRBD1 (6 bases). The germline CDR1 and CDR2 sequences are SGHRS and YFSETQ. This CDR3 has 13 residues. V lost 2 bases and J lost 4, with 7 bases in between. CDR3 bases: TGCGCCAGCAGCTTTGGACAGAATCAGCCCCAGCATTTT. Translating it yields CASSFGQNQPQHF.

This chain joins TRBV28 and TRBJ1-5, with TRBD1 matching 7 bases. CDR3 size: 17 residues. Looked up from germline, CDR1 is MDHEN and CDR2 is SYDVKM. V shed 5 bases and J 2 bases; nucleotides not matched to a gene: 12. CDR3 protein: CASSTRQGGARNQPQHF. The CDR3 region has the DNA TGTGCCAGCAGTACGAGACAGGGAGGGGCGCGCAATCAGCCCCAGCATTTT.

The chain links TRBV7-3 to TRBJ2-1; D not resolved. V was cut by 0 bases and J by 7 bases, with 4 bases left in between. CDR1 is SGHTA, CDR2 FQGTGA, per germline. The CDR3 contains 12 residues. CDR3 protein: CASSLTANEQFF. The CDR3 DNA reads as TGTGCCAGCAGCTTAACTGCGAATGAGCAGTTCTTC.

The genes are TRBV11-2 and TRBJ2-1; no firm D call. Trimming removed 1 base at V and 0 bases at J, with 10 bases between. The CDR3 totals 16 residues. CDR1 and CDR2 (germline): SGHAT, FQNNGV. This chain's CDR3 is CASSLGEFDSYNEQFF. CDR3 in DNA: TGTGCCAGCAGCTTAGGGGAATTTGACTCCTACAATGAGCAGTTCTTC.

The CDR3 DNA follows: TGCGCCAGCAGCCCGACCCACCTAGTTAGCGATGAGCAGTTCTTC. Translated, it gives CASSPTHLVSDEQFF. The chain links TRBV4-1 to TRBJ2-1; D is perhaps TRBD2 (5 bases). Trimming took 4 bases from V and 8 from J, leaving 18 bases between them. CDR3 length: 15 residues. CDR1 and CDR2 (germline): MGHRA, YSYEKL.

This chain links TRBV7-9 with TRBJ1-1, with a tentative D call TRBD1 (6 bases). This CDR3 has 17 amino acids. The V and J ends lost 3 bases and 0 bases respectively, with 17 bases between them. Germline V CDR1 and CDR2: SEHNR, FQNEAQ (reference sequence). This CDR3 reads CASSFGNPGHMNTEAFF. CDR3 DNA: TGTGCCAGCAGCTTTGGAAATCCGGGACATATGAACACTGAAGCTTTCTTT.

The chain uses TRBV7-3 and TRBJ2-1; D not certain. The CDR3 extends over 13 amino acids. Germline values: CDR1 SGHTA, CDR2 FQGTGA. The V end was cut by 4 bases, the J end by 9 bases, with 13 bases between. The CDR3 nucleotides read TGTGCCAGCAGCTCTTATATCGAGAGTGAGCAGTTCTTC. It is translated as CASSSYIESEQFF.

The gene calls are TRBV30 and TRBJ2-5; possible D gene TRBD1, 5 bases. Trimming cost V 1 base and J 3 bases, with 9 bases left between them. The germline V gene has CDR1 GTSNPN and CDR2 SVGIG (reference sequence). This CDR3 has 13 amino acids. The CDR3 nucleotides are TGTGCCTGGAGTGGGAGCAGGGAAGAGACCCAGTACTTC. Its protein is CAWSGSREETQYF.

The V call is TRBV5-4, the J call TRBJ2-2, with D tentatively TRBD2 (6 bases). CDR1 is SGHNT and CDR2 is YYREEE in the germline V gene (reference sequence). This CDR3 comprises 15 residues. V shed 6 bases and J shed 1 base, with 13 bases lying between them. The CDR3 here is CASTFRGGNTGELFF. CDR3 bases: TGTGCCAGCACCTTTCGGGGAGGGAACACCGGGGAGCTGTTTTTT.

This clone has only one observation. The chain uses TRBV10-3 and TRBJ1-5, with TRBD1 matching 10 bases. The junction had 8 bases not matched to a gene; V was cut back by 0 bases and J by 3 bases. The germline gives CDR1 ENHRY, CDR2 SYGVKD. This CDR3 is built from 18 residues. The CDR3 region has the DNA TGTGCCATCAGTGAGTCATATTTTGGGACAGGGGTCAATCAGCCCCAGCATTTT. Its translation is CAISESYFGTGVNQPQHF.

This clone was counted only a few times. The chain recombines TRBV9 with TRBJ1-1; D unresolved. Trimming took 0 bases from V and 5 from J, leaving 17 bases between them. This CDR3 has 16 residues. Germline assignment: CDR1 SGDLS and CDR2 YYNGEE. CDR3 sequence: CASSVALGLGETEAFF. DNA for the CDR3: TGTGCCAGCAGCGTAGCTCTGGGATTGGGTGAAACTGAAGCTTTCTTT.

The chain couples TRBV27 to TRBJ2-1, with D perhaps matching TRBD1 (5 bases). Germline V gives CDR1 MNHEY, CDR2 SMNVEV (reference sequence). CDR3 length equals 15 residues. Trimming took 2 bases from V and 4 from J, leaving 12 bases between them. In DNA form, the CDR3 reads TGTGCCAGCAGTTTAGATAGCAGGGTGTACAATGAGCAGTTCTTC. Translation gives CASSLDSRVYNEQFF.

The rearrangement joins TRBV29-1 to TRBJ2-3; weak D call: TRBD2 (6 bases). Germline V gene lookup returns CDR1 SQVTM and CDR2 ANQGSEA. The length of the CDR3 is 17 residues. Trimming shortened V by 7 bases and J by 6 bases, and 29 bases separated the two germline ends. This CDR3 is CSAIGVRVAEKRDTQYF. The CDR3 region has the DNA TGCAGCGCCATAGGGGTTAGGGTAGCGGAGAAGAGGGATACGCAGTATTTT.

V is TRBV5-5 and J is TRBJ2-7; TRBD2 agrees at 11 bases. J lost 2 bases, V lost 2 bases, and 6 bases had no gene match. The germline V gene encodes CDR1 SGHKS and CDR2 YYEKEE (reference sequence). CDR3 length: 16 amino acids. The CDR3 loop reads CASSLVLAGGTYEQYF. CDR3 nucleotides: TGTGCCAGCAGCTTAGTCCTAGCGGGAGGCACCTACGAGCAGTACTTC. The whole variable domain, filled in from reference TRBV5-5 and TRBJ2-7, reads DAGVTQSPTHLIKTRGQQVTLRCSPISGHKSVSWYQQVLGQGPQFIFQYYEKEERGRGNFPDRFSARQFPNYSSELNVNALLLGDSALYLCASSLVLAGGTYEQYFGPGTRLTVT.

The chain is built from TRBV11-2 and TRBJ1-1, with D maybe TRBD1 (6 bases). Germline V gene data show CDR1 as SGHAT and CDR2 as FQNNGV. The length of the CDR3 is 14 residues. The V end was cut by 6 bases, the J end by 5 bases, with 16 bases between. In nucleotides, the CDR3 is TGTGCCAGCAGGAGGGGGGGTCTGGGGACTGAAGCTTTCTTT. Its protein product is CASRRGGLGTEAFF.

The chain employs TRBV6-1 and TRBJ1-1; 9 bases agree with TRBD1. The CDR3 totals 15 residues. CDR1 and CDR2 (germline): MNHNS, SASEGT. V was pared by 10 bases and J by 6 bases, with 15 bases of the junction left unmatched. DNA of the CDR3: TGTGCCACCACACAGGGGGCCAACGGTGTAGCTGAAGCTTTCTTT. This gives the protein CATTQGANGVAEAFF.

This chain uses TRBV10-3 with TRBJ2-5; D unresolved. The DNA end lines up better with TRBJ2-7; the J call may be wrong. The CDR3 sequence is 12 residues long. CDR1 is ENHRY, CDR2 SYGVKD, per germline. CDR3 coding DNA: TGTGCCATCAGTGAGTCGGACTACGAGCAGTACTTC. Translating gives CAISESDYEQYF.

This clone was seen once. The chain employs TRBV30 and TRBJ1-4; D call uncertain. Deletions cut 1 base from V and 5 bases from J, with 8 bases between. CDR1 and CDR2 from the germline V gene are GTSNPN and SVGIG (reference sequence). The CDR3 consists of 13 residues. The CDR3 is CAWSGPVNEKLFF. CDR3 in DNA: TGTGCCTGGAGTGGCCCAGTAAATGAAAAACTGTTTTTT.

V is TRBV7-9 and J is TRBJ2-7, with D tentatively TRBD2 (5 bases). Trimming cost V 3 bases and J 5 bases, with 14 bases left between them. Germline V gene data show CDR1 as SEHNR and CDR2 as FQNEAQ (reference sequence). CDR3 size: 14 residues. CDR3 region: CASSFGGRSHEQYF. In nucleotides, the CDR3 is TGTGCCAGCAGCTTTGGAGGTCGTAGCCACGAGCAGTACTTC.

This chain's CDR3 is CASSARYSGRFTDTQYF. CDR3 DNA: TGTGCCAGCAGCGCCCGGTATAGCGGGCGTTTCACAGATACGCAGTATTTT. V gene TRBV5-6 combines with J gene TRBJ2-3; TRBD2 matches at 7 bases. The V and J ends lost 4 bases and 2 bases, in that order; junction bases with no gene match: 13. The CDR3 extends over 17 amino acids. CDR1 and CDR2 from the germline V gene are SGHDT and YYEEEE.

A note on this clone: The sample carries other DNA sequences with the same CDR3. CDR3: CASSLSTENTEAFF. The CDR3 nucleotides are TGCGCCAGCAGCTTAAGCACGGAAAACACTGAAGCTTTCTTT. The chain is built from TRBV5-1 and TRBJ1-1; D is uncertain. The CDR3 is 14 amino acids. The V end lost 2 bases, the J end lost 2 bases, and 10 bases lay between the germline ends. The germline gives CDR1 SGHRS, CDR2 YFSETQ. The entire variable domain, with the rest obtained from reference TRBV5-1 and TRBJ1-1, is as follows: KAGVTQTPRYLIKTRGQQVTLSCSPISGHRSVSWYQQTPGQGLQFLFEYFSETQRNKGNFPGRFSGRQFSNSRSEMNVSTLELGDSALYLCASSLSTENTEAFFGQGTRLTVV.

DNA for the CDR3: TGTGCCAGCAAGTTCCTAGCGGGCATCAATGAGCAGTTCTTC. Encoded protein: CASKFLAGINEQFF. This chain links TRBV28 with TRBJ2-1, with TRBD2 matching over 8 bases. Unmatched junction bases numbered 8, after V lost 7 bases and J lost 6 bases. The CDR3 is 14 amino acids. Germline CDR1 MDHEN, CDR2 SYDVKM.